This T cell receptor (beta chain) comes out of a study of T cells after yellow fever vaccination. CDR1 SNHLY and CDR2 FYNNEI come from the germline V gene. Losses at the gene ends were 6 bases for V and 4 bases for J; bases not matched to a gene: 11. CDR3 length: 16 residues. In TCRdb, the 5' RACE reads were re-called with MiXCR into one record per CDR3 protein. The profile shows approximately 580,000 distinct CDR3 sequences, roughly a sixth of them singletons. The table lists this clonotype with a few counts. The chain joins TRBV2 to TRBJ1-5; 8 nucleotides match TRBD1. The material was PBMCs, obtained 5 days after the first yellow fever vaccination. This TCR was recovered from a man aged 18-30 years who received the YFV17D yellow fever vaccine. Written as DNA, the CDR3 is TGTGCCAGCAGCGGGGTTGACAGGGGAAGGAATCAGCCCCAGCATTTT. This codes for CASSGVDRGRNQPQHF.